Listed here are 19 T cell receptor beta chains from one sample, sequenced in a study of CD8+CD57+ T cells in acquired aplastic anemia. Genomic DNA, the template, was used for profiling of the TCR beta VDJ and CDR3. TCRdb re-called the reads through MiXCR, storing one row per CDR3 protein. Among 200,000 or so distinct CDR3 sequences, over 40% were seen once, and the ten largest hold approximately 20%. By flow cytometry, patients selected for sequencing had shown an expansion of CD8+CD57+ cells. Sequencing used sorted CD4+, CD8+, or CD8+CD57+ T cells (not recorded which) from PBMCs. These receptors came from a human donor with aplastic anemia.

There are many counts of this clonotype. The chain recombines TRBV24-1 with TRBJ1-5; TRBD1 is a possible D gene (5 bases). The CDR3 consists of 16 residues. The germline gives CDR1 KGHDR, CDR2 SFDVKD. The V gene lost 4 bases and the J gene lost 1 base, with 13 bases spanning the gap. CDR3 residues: CATSDGGRGSNQPQHF. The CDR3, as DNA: TGTGCCACCAGTGACGGGGGAAGGGGCAGCAATCAGCCCCAGCATTTT.

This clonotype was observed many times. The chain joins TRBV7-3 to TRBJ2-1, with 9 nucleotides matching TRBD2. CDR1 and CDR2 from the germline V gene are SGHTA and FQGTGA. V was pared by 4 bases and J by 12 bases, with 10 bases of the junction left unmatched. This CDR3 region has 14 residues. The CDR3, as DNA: TGTGCCAGCAGCTCCCAGACCAGCGGGGGGAGGCAGTTCTTC. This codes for CASSSQTSGGRQFF.

In DNA, the CDR3 is TGTGCCAGCTCAAAGGGACAGTCCTACGAGCAGTACTTC. Translating gives CASSKGQSYEQYF. This rearrangement joins TRBV18 to TRBJ2-7; 7 bases are a match to TRBD1. With 5 bases clipped from V and 1 base from J, the junction kept 2 bases outside the gene matches. CDR3 length: 13 residues. CDR1 is KGHSH and CDR2 is LQKENI in the germline V gene. Full variable domain (outside the CDR3, taken from reference TRBV18 and TRBJ2-7): NAGVMQNPRHLVRRRGQEARLRCSPMKGHSHVYWYRQLPEEGLKFMVYLQKENIIDESGMPKERFSAEFPKEGPSILRIQQVVRGDSAAYFCASSKGQSYEQYFGPGTRLTVT.

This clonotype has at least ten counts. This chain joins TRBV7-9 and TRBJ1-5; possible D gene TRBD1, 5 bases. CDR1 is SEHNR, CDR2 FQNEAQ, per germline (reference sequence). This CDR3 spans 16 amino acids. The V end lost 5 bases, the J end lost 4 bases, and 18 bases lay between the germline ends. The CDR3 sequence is CASSPGRLGGNQPQHF. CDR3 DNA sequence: TGTGCCAGCAGCCCCGGTCGCTTGGGGGGAAATCAGCCCCAGCATTTT.

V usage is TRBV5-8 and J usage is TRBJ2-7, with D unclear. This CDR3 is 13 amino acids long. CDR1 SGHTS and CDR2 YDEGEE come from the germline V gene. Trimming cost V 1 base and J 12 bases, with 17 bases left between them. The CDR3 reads CASSLQGPLIPYF. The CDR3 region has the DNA TGTGCCAGCAGCTTGCAAGGACCTCTGATTCCGTACTTC.

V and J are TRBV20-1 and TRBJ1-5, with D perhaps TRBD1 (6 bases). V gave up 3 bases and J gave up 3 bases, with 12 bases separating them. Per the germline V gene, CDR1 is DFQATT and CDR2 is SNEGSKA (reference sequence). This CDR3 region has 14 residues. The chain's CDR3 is CSASNKGVNQPQHF. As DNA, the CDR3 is TGCAGTGCTAGTAACAAGGGGGTCAATCAGCCCCAGCATTTT.

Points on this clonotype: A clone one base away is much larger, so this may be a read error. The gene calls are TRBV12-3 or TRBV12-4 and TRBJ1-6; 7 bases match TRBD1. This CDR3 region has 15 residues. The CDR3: CASSSRDRSNSPLYF. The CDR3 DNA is TGTGCCAGCAGTTCTCGGGACAGATCGAATTCACCCCTCTACTTT.

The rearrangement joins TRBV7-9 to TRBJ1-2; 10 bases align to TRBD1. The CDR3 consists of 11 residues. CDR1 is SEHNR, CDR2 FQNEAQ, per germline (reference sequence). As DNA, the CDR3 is TGTGCAGCAGGGGACAGGGGTGGCTACACCTTC. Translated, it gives CAAGDRGGYTF.

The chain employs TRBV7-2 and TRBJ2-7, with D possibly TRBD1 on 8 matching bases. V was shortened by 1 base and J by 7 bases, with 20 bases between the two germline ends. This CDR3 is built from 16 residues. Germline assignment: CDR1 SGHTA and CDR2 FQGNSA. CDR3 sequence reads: CASSLGGQQGGEEQYF. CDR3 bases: TGTGCCAGCAGCTTAGGAGGTCAACAGGGGGGGGAAGAGCAGTACTTC.

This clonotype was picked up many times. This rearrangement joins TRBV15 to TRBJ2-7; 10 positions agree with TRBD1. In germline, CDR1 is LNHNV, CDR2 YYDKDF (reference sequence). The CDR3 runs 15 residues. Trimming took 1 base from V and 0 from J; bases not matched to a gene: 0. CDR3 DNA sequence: TGTGCCACCAGCAGAGGGACAGGGGGCTCCTACGAGCAGTACTTC. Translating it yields CATSRGTGGSYEQYF.

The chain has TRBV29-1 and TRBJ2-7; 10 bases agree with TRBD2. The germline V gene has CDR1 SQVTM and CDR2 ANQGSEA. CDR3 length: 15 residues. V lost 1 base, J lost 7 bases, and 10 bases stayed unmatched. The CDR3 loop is CSVEAGSSGGEEQYF. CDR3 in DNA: TGCAGCGTTGAAGCAGGGTCCAGCGGGGGGGAAGAGCAGTACTTC.

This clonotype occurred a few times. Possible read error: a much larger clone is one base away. The CDR3 bases are TGTGCCAGCAGACCAGGGGAGTACCAAGAGACCCAGTACTTC. Translating gives CASRPGEYQETQYF. The chain couples TRBV7-2 to TRBJ2-5, with D possibly TRBD1 on 6 matching bases. Trimming took 6 bases from V and 0 from J, leaving 11 bases between them. Germline V CDR1 and CDR2: SGHTA, FQGNSA. The CDR3 contains 14 residues.

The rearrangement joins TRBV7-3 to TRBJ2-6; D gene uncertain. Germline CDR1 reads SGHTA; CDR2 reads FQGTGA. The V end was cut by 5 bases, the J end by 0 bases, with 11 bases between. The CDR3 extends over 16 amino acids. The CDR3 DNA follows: TGTGCCAGCAGCAGACTCTCCAACTCTGGGGCCAACGTCCTGACTTTC. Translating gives CASSRLSNSGANVLTF.

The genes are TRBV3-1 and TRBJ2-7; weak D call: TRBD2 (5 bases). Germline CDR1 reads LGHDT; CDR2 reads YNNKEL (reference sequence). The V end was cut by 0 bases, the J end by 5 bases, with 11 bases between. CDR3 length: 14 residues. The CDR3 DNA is TGTGCCAGCAGCCAAGACGTAGGGAGAAACGAGCAGTACTTC. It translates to CASSQDVGRNEQYF.

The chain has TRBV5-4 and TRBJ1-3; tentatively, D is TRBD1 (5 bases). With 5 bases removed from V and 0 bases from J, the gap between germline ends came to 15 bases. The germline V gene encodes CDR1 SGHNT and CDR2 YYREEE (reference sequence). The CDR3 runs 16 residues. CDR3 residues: CASSLGALSSGNTIYF. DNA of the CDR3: TGTGCCAGCAGTTTAGGGGCATTAAGCTCTGGAAACACCATATATTTT.

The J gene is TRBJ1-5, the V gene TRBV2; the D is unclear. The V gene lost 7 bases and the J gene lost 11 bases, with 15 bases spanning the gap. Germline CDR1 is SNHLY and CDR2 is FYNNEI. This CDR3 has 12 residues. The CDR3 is CASNIGPSSQHF. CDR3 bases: TGTGCCAGCAACATAGGGCCTTCGTCCCAGCATTTT. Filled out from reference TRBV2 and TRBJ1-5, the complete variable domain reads EPEVTQTPSHQVTQMGQEVILRCVPISNHLYFYWYRQILGQKVEFLVSFYNNEISEKSEIFDDQFSVERPDGSNFTLKIRSTKLEDSAMYFCASNIGPSSQHFGDGTRLSIL.

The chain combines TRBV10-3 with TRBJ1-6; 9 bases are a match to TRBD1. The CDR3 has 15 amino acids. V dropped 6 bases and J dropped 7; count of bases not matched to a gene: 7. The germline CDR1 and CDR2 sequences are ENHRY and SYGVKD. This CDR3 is CAIRPGQGPNSPLHF. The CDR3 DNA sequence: TGTGCCATCAGACCGGGACAGGGTCCGAATTCACCCCTCCACTTT.

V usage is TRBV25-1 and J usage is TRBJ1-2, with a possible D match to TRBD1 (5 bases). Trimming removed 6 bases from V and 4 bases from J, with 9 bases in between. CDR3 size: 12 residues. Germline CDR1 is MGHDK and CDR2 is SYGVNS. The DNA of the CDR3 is TGTGCCAGCAGGTCAGGGAGCTATGGCTACACCTTC. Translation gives CASRSGSYGYTF.

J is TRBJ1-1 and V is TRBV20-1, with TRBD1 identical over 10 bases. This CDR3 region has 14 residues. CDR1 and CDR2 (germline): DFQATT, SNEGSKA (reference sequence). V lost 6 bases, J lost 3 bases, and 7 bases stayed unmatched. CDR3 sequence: CSALDRGRDTEAFF. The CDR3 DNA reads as TGCAGTGCGCTCGACAGGGGGCGAGACACTGAAGCTTTCTTT.